The sequence of this TCR beta chain was determined in a study of blood T cell repertoires in COVID-19. At the level of the study: Sample material is recorded as cDNA or gDNA derived from T cells, B-cell-depleted T cells, or PBMCs.

Adults between about 18 and 95 years of age took part from 24 US areas. The study counted Cohort 3 donors as recovered given two negative PCRs, clearance, or symptom resolution. Authors' analysis steps: Amplified reference gene primers provided the basis for estimating nucleated cell counts. Profiling relied on immunoSEQ multiplex PCR, and the TCRdb table lists in-frame clones only, not all of them. That table supplies the V and J calls and clone size; D and trimming were determined from the DNA. The repertoire includes 360,000 or so clones, about 90% of them detected once, and less than 2% sits in the top ten. There are 13 residues in the CDR3. Trimming removed 6 bases from V and 5 bases from J, with 13 bases in between. Germline CDR1 reads SGHAT; CDR2 reads FQNNGV. This clone was seen more than once but under ten times.

The chain employs TRBV11-2 and TRBJ1-1; D may be TRBD1 (5 bases). The clonotype comes from a woman in her 30s who had recovered from COVID-19. The sequenced sample consisted of PBMCs or T cells enriched from blood (not recorded which). CDR3 DNA sequence: TGTGCCAGCAGGATGTGGAAGGGGACTGAAGCTTTCTTT. Its protein is CASRMWKGTEAFF. The full variable domain, in which reference TRBV11-2 and TRBJ1-1 provide the parts outside the CDR3, is EAGVAQSPRYKIIEKRQSVAFWCNPISGHATLYWYQQILGQGPKLLIQFQNNGVVDDSQLPKDRFSAERLKGVDSTLKIQPAKLEDSAVYLCASRMWKGTEAFFGQGTRLTVV.